This T cell receptor (beta chain) derives from a study of tumor-infiltrating lymphocytes in primary liver carcinoma. Study summary: Patients underwent resection of primary liver carcinoma. Study conclusions and caveats: Tumor region pairs shared more overlap than did tumor-adjacent and tumor-blood pairs.

Synthesis of TCR beta cDNA was carried out from around 500 ng total RNA with a constant-region primer. Sequencing libraries for TCR beta derived from three nested multiplex PCR rounds that used slightly modified ARM-PCR. TRBV1-TRBV30 forward primers paired with a C-beta reverse primer drove the first two PCR rounds, approximately 11 cycles each. TCRdb re-derived calls from the multiplex PCR reads in MiXCR, one entry per CDR3 protein. The table lists about 330,000 distinct CDR3 sequences, about 65% of them singletons, with under 8.5% in the top ten. This clonotype was counted ten times or more. The antigen is not known. Out of unsorted whole blood came the blood RNA, and germline DNA was extracted as well. The CDR3 spans 12 residues. Per the germline V gene, CDR1 is MGHRA and CDR2 is YSYEKL. V lost 4 bases and J lost 9, with 13 bases in between.

The source is a middle-aged man with primary liver carcinoma and hepatitis B virus infection. The chain links TRBV4-1 to TRBJ2-7; D is possibly TRBD1 (6 bases). Sequences were obtained from peripheral blood. The CDR3 nucleotides are TGCGCCAGCAGCCCCCCGGACAGTGTGCAGTACTTC. Its translation is CASSPPDSVQYF.